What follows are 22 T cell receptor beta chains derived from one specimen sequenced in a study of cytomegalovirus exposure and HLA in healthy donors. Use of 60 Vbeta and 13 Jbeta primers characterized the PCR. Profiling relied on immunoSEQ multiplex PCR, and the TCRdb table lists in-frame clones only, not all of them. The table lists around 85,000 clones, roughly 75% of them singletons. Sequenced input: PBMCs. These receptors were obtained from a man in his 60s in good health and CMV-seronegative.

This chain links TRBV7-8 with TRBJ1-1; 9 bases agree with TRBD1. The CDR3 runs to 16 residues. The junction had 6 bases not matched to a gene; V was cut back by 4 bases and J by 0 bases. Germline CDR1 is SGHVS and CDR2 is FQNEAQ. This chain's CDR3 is CASSSTGGAMNTEAFF. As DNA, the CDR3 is TGTGCCAGCAGCTCTACAGGGGGCGCGATGAACACTGAAGCTTTCTTT.

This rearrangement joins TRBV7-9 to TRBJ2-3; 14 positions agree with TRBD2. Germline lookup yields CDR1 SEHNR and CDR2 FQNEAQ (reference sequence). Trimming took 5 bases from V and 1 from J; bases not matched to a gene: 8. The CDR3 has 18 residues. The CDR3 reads CASSRLAGGQGRTDTQYF. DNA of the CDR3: TGTGCCAGCAGCCGACTAGCGGGGGGGCAGGGTCGCACAGATACGCAGTATTTT.

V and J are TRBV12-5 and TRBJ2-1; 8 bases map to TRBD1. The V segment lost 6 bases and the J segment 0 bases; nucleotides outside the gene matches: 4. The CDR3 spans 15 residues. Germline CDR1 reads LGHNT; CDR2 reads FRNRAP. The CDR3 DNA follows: TGTGCTAGTGGCCGGACAGGGACCTCCTACAATGAGCAGTTCTTC. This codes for CASGRTGTSYNEQFF.

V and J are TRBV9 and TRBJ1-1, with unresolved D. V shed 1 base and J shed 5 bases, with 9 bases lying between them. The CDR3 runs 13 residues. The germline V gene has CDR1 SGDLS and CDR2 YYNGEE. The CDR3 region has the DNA TGTGCCAGCAGCGTATGGGAGTTTACTGAAGCTTTCTTT. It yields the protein CASSVWEFTEAFF.

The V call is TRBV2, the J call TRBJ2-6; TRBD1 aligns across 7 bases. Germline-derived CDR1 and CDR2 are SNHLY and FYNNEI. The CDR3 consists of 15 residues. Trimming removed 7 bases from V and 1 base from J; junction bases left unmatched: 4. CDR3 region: CASTSTGSGANVLTF. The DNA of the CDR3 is TGTGCCAGCACTTCGACAGGGTCTGGGGCCAACGTCCTGACTTTC. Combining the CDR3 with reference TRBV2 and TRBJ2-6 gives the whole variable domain EPEVTQTPSHQVTQMGQEVILRCVPISNHLYFYWYRQILGQKVEFLVSFYNNEISEKSEIFDDQFSVERPDGSNFTLKIRSTKLEDSAMYFCASTSTGSGANVLTFGAGSRLTVL.

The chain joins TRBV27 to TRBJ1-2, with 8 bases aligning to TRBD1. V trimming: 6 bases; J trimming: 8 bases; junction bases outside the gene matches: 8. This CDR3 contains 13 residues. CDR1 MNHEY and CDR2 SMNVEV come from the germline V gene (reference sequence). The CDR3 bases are TGTGCCAGCAGCCAGTCGGGGACAGGAGGCTACACCTTC. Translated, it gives CASSQSGTGGYTF.

The CDR3 DNA follows: TGTGCCATCAGTGAGTGGGGCAGCTATGGCTACACCTTC. Residues: CAISEWGSYGYTF. V and J are TRBV10-3 and TRBJ1-2, with a possible D match to TRBD1 (5 bases). This CDR3 spans 13 amino acids. Germline V lookup: CDR1 ENHRY, CDR2 SYGVKD. The V and J ends lost 1 base and 4 bases respectively, with 7 bases between them.

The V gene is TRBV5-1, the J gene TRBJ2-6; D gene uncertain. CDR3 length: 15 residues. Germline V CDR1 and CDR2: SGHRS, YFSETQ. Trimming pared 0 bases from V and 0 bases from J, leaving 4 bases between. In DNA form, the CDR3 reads TGCGCCAGCAGCTTGGATCTCTCTGGGGCCAACGTCCTGACTTTC. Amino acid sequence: CASSLDLSGANVLTF.

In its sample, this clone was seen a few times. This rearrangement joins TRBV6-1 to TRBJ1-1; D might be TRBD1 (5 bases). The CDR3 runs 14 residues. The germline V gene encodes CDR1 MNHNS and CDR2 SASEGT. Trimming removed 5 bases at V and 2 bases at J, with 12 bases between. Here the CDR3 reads CASSSWTLNTEAFF. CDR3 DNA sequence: TGTGCCAGCAGTTCTTGGACACTCAACACTGAAGCTTTCTTT.

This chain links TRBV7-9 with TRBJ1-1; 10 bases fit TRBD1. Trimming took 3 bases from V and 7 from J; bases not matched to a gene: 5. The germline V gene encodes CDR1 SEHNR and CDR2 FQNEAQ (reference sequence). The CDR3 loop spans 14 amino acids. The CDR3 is CASSFPGQGYEAFF. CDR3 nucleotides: TGTGCCAGCAGCTTTCCGGGACAGGGGTATGAAGCTTTCTTT. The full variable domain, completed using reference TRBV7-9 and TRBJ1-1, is DTGVSQNPRHKITKRGQNVTFRCDPISEHNRLYWYRQTLGQGPEFLTYFQNEAQLEKSRLLSDRFSAERPKGSFSTLEIQRTEQGDSAMYLCASSFPGQGYEAFFGQGTRLTVV.

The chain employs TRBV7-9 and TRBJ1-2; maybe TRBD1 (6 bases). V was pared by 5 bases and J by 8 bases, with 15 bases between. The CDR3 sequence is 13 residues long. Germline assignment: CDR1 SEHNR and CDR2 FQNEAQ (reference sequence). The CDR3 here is CASSPLPQGGYTF. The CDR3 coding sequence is TGTGCCAGCAGCCCACTTCCACAGGGAGGCTACACCTTC.

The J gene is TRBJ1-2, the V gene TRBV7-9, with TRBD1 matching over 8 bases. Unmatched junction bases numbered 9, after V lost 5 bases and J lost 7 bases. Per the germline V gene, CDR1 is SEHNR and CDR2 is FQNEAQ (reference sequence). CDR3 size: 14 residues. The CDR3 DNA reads TGTGCCAGCAGCCCCAGGGGGCCTAAAGCTGGCTACACCTTC. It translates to CASSPRGPKAGYTF.

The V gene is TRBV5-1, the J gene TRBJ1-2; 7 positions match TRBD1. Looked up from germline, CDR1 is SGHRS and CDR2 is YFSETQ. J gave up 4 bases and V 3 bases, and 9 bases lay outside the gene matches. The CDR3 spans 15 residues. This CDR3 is CASSYTGEVGYGYTF. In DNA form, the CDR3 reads TGCGCCAGCAGCTACACAGGGGAGGTTGGCTATGGCTACACCTTC. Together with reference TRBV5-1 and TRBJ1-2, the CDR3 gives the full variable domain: KAGVTQTPRYLIKTRGQQVTLSCSPISGHRSVSWYQQTPGQGLQFLFEYFSETQRNKGNFPGRFSGRQFSNSRSEMNVSTLELGDSALYLCASSYTGEVGYGYTFGSGTRLTVV.

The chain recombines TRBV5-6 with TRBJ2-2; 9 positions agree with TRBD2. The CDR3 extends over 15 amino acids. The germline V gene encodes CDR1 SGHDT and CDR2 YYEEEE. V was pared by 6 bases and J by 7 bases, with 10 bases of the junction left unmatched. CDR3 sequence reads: CASTPAGGRIGELFF. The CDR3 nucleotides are TGTGCCAGCACCCCCGCGGGGGGGCGAATCGGGGAGCTGTTTTTT.

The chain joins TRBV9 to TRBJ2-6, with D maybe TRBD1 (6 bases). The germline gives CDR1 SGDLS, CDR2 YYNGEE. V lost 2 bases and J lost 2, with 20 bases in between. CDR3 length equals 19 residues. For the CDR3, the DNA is TGTGCCAGCAGCGTCCGAACAGGGAACCCACTTCCTGGGGCCAACGTCCTGACTTTC. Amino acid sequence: CASSVRTGNPLPGANVLTF.

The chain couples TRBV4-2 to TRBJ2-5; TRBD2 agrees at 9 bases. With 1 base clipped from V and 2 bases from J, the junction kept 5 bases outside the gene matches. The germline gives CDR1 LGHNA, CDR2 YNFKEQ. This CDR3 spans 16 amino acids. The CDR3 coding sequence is TGTGCCAGCAGCCAAGGGGTGACTAGCGGACAAGAGACCCAGTACTTC. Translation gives CASSQGVTSGQETQYF.

CDR3 nucleotide sequence: TGTGCCAGCAGTTACGGGGGCCTGAACACTGAAGCTTTCTTT. Translating gives CASSYGGLNTEAFF. The chain employs TRBV6-5 and TRBJ1-1; D may be TRBD1 (6 bases). Germline lookup yields CDR1 MNHEY and CDR2 SVGAGI. This CDR3 spans 14 amino acids. V shed 2 bases and J shed 0 bases, with 7 bases lying between them.

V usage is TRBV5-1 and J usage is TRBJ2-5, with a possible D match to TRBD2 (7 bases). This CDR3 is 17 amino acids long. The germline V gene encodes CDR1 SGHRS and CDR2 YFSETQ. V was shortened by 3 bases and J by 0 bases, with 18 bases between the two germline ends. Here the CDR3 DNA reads TGCGCCAGCAGCTCGATGGGGGGGGCGACTAACCAAGAGACCCAGTACTTC. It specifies CASSSMGGATNQETQYF.

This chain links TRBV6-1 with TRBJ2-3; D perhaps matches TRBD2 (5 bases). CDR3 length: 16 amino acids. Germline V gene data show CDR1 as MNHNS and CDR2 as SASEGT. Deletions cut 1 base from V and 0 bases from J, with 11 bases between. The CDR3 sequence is CASSEVGSGSTDTQYF. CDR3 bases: TGTGCCAGCAGTGAAGTTGGGAGCGGTAGCACAGATACGCAGTATTTT.

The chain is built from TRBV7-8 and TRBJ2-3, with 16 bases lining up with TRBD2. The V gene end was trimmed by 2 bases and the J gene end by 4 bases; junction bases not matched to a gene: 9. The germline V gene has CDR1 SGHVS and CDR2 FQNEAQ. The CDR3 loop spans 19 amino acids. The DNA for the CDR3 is TGTGCCAGCAGCTTAACGGGACTAGCGGGGGGGCCGAGCCCAGATACGCAGTATTTT. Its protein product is CASSLTGLAGGPSPDTQYF.

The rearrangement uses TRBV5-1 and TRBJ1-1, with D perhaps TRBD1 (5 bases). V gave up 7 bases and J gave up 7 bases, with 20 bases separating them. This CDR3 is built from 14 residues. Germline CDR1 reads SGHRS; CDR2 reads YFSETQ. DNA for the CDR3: TGCGCCAGCGCTACCGTGGGAGGGGCCCGTGAAGCTTTCTTT. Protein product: CASATVGGAREAFF.

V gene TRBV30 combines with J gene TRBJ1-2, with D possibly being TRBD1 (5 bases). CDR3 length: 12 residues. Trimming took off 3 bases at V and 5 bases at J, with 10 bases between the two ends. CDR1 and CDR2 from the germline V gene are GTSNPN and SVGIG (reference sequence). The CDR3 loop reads CAWRPPGYGYTF. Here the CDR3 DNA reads TGTGCCTGGAGGCCCCCAGGGTATGGCTACACCTTC.